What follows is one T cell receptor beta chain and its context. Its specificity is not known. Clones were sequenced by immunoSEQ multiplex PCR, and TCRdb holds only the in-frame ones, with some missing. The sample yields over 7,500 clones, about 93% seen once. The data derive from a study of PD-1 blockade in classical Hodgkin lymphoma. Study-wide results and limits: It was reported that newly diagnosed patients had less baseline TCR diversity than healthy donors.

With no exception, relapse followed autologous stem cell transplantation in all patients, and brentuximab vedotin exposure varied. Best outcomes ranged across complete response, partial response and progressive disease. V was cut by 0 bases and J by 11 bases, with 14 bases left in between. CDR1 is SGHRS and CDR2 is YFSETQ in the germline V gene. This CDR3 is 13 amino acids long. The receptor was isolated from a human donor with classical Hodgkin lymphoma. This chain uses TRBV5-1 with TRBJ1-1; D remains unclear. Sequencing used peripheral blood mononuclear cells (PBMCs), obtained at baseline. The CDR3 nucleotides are TGCGCCAGCAGCTTGGAACACGGCCGGGAGGCTTTCTTT. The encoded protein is CASSLEHGREAFF.